A selection of T cell receptor beta chains follows, all from one sample in a study of blood T cell repertoires in COVID-19. TCRdb keeps only in-frame clones here, not all; method: immunoSEQ multiplex PCR. The sample yields 25,000 to 30,000 clones, approximately 90% seen once. Sequenced sample: peripheral blood. The receptor set was obtained from a human donor in a cohort sampled during active COVID-19. The CDR3 runs from the conserved cysteine through the conserved F or W. The D gene is left open where the match is weak. A clone size is listed for some rows: how often the clone was seen (once, few, many), or a class if it is expanded.

cdr3_length,d_call,j_call,clone_size,v_call,cdr3_aa
14,.,TRBJ1-5,.,TRBV30,CAWMSQGSHQPQHF
13,.,TRBJ1-6,few,TRBV19,CASSGLYHSPLHF
16,TRBD1,TRBJ2-5,.,TRBV27,CASSLLGTGGGKTQYF
13,.,TRBJ2-1,.,TRBV6-5,CASSYDRYNEQFF
18,TRBD1,TRBJ2-1,.,TRBV5-1,CASSLRTGSLSSYNEQFF
16,.,TRBJ2-7,few,TRBV7-6,CASSTTTSGGNYEQYF
16,.,TRBJ2-2,.,TRBV3-1/TRBV3-2,CASSQDPGVNTGELFF
17,TRBD2,TRBJ2-5,.,TRBV3-1/TRBV3-2,CASSQEVKGGGPETQYF
14,.,TRBJ2-7,.,TRBV19,CASSQAVGSYEQYF
15,TRBD1,TRBJ2-7,.,TRBV7-9,CASSFPLDRGYEQYF
14,TRBD1,TRBJ2-7,.,TRBV5-6,CASSAPGQSYEQYF
13,.,TRBJ2-4,.,TRBV19,CASSIDLRGAEYF
13,.,TRBJ2-7,.,TRBV5-6,CASSLGQVFEQYF
16,.,TRBJ1-5,.,TRBV15,CATSRDRQGTHQPQHF
12,.,TRBJ1-4,.,TRBV28,CAGTGPNEKLFF
14,.,TRBJ1-5,.,TRBV23-1,CASSQWTSNQPQHF
17,TRBD1,TRBJ2-2,once,TRBV9,CASSVPGQGANVGELFF
20,TRBD1,TRBJ1-1,once,TRBV5-1,CASSLQSTQGQGAKDTEAFF
14,TRBD2,TRBJ2-1,.,TRBV7-8,CASSPRASGGAVFF
16,.,TRBJ1-3,few,TRBV5-5,CASSSPSTESGNTIYF
17,.,TRBJ2-2,once,TRBV18,CASSLLGRGLQSGELFF
13,.,TRBJ2-7,.,TRBV5-1,CASSSGSPYEQYF
12,.,TRBJ1-1,.,TRBV18,CASSSTGLTAFF
15,TRBD2,TRBJ2-3,.,TRBV3-1/TRBV3-2,CASSQDSGATDTQYF
14,TRBD1,TRBJ2-1,.,TRBV2,CASSESQGADEQFF
16,.,TRBJ1-2,few,TRBV11-1,CASSLSPNDRVYGYTF
16,TRBD2,TRBJ2-2,.,TRBV9,CASSSGGAGRTGELFF
15,.,TRBJ1-1,.,TRBV28,CASSLRGRVTTEAFF
15,TRBD2,TRBJ2-4,.,TRBV7-2,CASSLIVSGGNIQYF
16,TRBD1,TRBJ2-7,.,TRBV6-5,CASSSGTGVSSYEQYF
14,.,TRBJ2-3,.,TRBV4-2,CASSQDSLTDTQYF
16,.,TRBJ2-3,.,TRBV7-8,CASNRNRDPYTNTQYF
14,TRBD1,TRBJ2-7,.,TRBV7-9,CASSLSQGAYEQYF
15,.,TRBJ1-4,.,TRBV19,CASTLAAGTNEKLFF
12,TRBD1,TRBJ1-1,.,TRBV6-5,CASSPDRAMAFF
20,TRBD2,TRBJ2-7,.,TRBV7-8,CASSLALGLAGGRSSYEQYF
17,TRBD2,TRBJ2-3,.,TRBV27,CASSLAVSGGSTDTQYF
16,TRBD1,TRBJ1-1,.,TRBV27,CASTTKGGDRRTEAFF
15,TRBD1,TRBJ2-4,few,TRBV3-1/TRBV3-2,CASSHRQGAKNIQYF
17,.,TRBJ2-2,.,TRBV7-9,CASSVQGGQVDTGELFF